This T cell receptor beta chain was recovered during a study of CD8 T cells in ankylosing spondylitis. This clonotype was seen at least ten times. From the 5' RACE reads, TCRdb called clonotypes with MiXCR, one entry per CDR3 protein. The sample holds more than 300,000 distinct CDR3 sequences; 11% are singletons and the top ten take around 10%. After removal of 6 bases from V and 5 bases from J, the junction contained 11 bases not matched to a gene. Looked up from germline, CDR1 is MDHEN and CDR2 is SYDVKM. This CDR3 has 16 residues. The receptor's source is a female donor with ankylosing spondylitis or in good health (not recorded which). The sequenced material came from blood, either unsorted or a sorted T cell fraction (not recorded which). The chain combines TRBV28 with TRBJ2-3, with TRBD2 matching 10 bases. CDR3 sequence: CASRSPGTSDRDTQYF. The CDR3 bases are TGTGCCAGCAGATCCCCCGGGACTAGCGATAGAGATACGCAGTATTTT.